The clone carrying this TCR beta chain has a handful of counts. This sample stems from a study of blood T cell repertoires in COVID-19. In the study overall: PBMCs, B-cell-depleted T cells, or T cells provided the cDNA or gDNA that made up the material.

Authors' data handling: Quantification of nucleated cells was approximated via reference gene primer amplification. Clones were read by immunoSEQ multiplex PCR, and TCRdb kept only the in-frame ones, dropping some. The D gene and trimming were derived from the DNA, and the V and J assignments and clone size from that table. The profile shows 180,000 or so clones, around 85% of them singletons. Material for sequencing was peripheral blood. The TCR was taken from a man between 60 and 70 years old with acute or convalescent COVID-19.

CDR3 loop: CAWTREGGLKQYF. DNA for the CDR3: TGTGCCTGGACACGGGAGGGGGGTCTGAAGCAGTACTTC. V usage is TRBV30 and J usage is TRBJ2-7; 8 positions agree with TRBD2. The V gene's germline CDR1 is GTSNPN and CDR2 SVGIG (reference sequence). This CDR3 has 13 amino acids. V dropped 4 bases and J dropped 8; count of bases not matched to a gene: 10.